The entry below describes one T cell receptor beta chain. Its specificity is unknown. The read ends 3 residues before the CDR3 terminus; that terminus is restored from the germline J gene. Clones were sequenced by immunoSEQ multiplex PCR, and TCRdb holds only the in-frame ones, with some missing. The sample features under 35,000 clones, with around 19% in its top ten. The V gene's germline CDR1 is LNHDA and CDR2 SQIVND (reference sequence). The CDR3 extends over 15 amino acids. This sample was taken from a study of T cells in women clearing cervical HPV infection. About the research overall: No precancer developed; the control's incident HPV16 infection cleared within 12 months. Cases' blood sampling followed lesion detection by median roughly five months (90 to 200).

Study-level results: CIN3+ cases had significantly higher TCR repertoire richness than controls, but evenness did not differ. Controls had more TRBV6-7 (approximately 0.15%) than cases (roughly 0.11%).

Sequencing was performed on blood buffy coat. The origin of this receptor is a woman between 18 and 70 years old with a cervical HPV16 infection that either progressed to CIN3+ or cleared (not recorded which). The genes are TRBV19 and TRBJ1-2, with D uncertain. The CDR3: CASMATSGVHNDYTF. CDR3 DNA (partial): TGTGCCAGTATGGCGACTAGCGGGGTCCACAATGAC.